Only a few counts were recorded for the clone carrying this T cell receptor beta chain. Its target is not known. This sample stems from a study of relationships among human T cell subsets. Study-level results: A couple of pan T samples were processed with pan B cells. Many CDR3s were shared across Th1, Th2 and regulatory subsets.

Germline trimming cut 3 bases from V and 8 bases from J; bases unmatched to any gene: 7. This CDR3 region has 16 residues. The V gene's germline CDR1 is SGHAT and CDR2 FQNNGV. The T cell receptor alpha and beta CDR3 regions were amplified from mRNA by semiquantitative ARM-PCR. Tagged nested gene-specific primers were used first, then communal superprimers amplified exponentially. Before the second round, exonuclease removed the nested primers. TCRdb re-analysed the multiplex PCR reads in MiXCR, keeping a single row per CDR3 protein. The sample lists fewer than 16,000 distinct CDR3 sequences, about 56% seen once, with 30% to 35% in the top ten. T cell subsets were isolated with antibody-coated magnetic beads.

This sequence joins TRBV11-2 and TRBJ2-1; 13 bases align to TRBD2. The sequencing sample was made of total T cells sorted from blood. The source is a man aged 40-49 years in good health. The CDR3 sequence is CASSLGLAGTWDEQFF. The CDR3 DNA sequence: TGTGCCAGCAGCTTGGGACTAGCGGGAACATGGGATGAGCAGTTCTTC. Combining the CDR3 with reference TRBV11-2 and TRBJ2-1 gives the whole variable domain EAGVAQSPRYKIIEKRQSVAFWCNPISGHATLYWYQQILGQGPKLLIQFQNNGVVDDSQLPKDRFSAERLKGVDSTLKIQPAKLEDSAVYLCASSLGLAGTWDEQFFGPGTRLTVL.